These 5 T cell receptor beta chains share one sample of origin, sequenced in a study of blood T cell repertoires in COVID-19. Measured with immunoSEQ multiplex PCR; TCRdb has only the in-frame clones, and not every one. The repertoire includes around 130,000 clones, 82% of them detected once, and roughly 4.3% sits in the top ten. The source material was peripheral blood. The receptors were sampled from an older woman with acute or convalescent COVID-19.

The J gene is TRBJ2-3, the V gene TRBV10-3, with 16 positions matching TRBD2. Trimming removed 5 bases from V and 4 bases from J; junction bases left unmatched: 9. The germline CDR1 and CDR2 sequences are ENHRY and SYGVKD. There are 18 residues in the CDR3. In nucleotides, the CDR3 is TGTGCCATCAGTCCCGGGACTAGCGGGGGGGCCGGATCAGATACGCAGTATTTT. Its translation is CAISPGTSGGAGSDTQYF.

This chain connects TRBV7-2 to TRBJ2-2; D may be TRBD1 (6 bases). The CDR3 is made up of 15 amino acids. From germline, CDR1 is SGHTA and CDR2 FQGNSA. Trimming left V 3 bases short and J 0 bases short, with 8 bases between. In DNA form, the CDR3 reads TGTGCCAGCAGCTTCGACAGGCCGAACACCGGGGAGCTGTTTTTT. It encodes CASSFDRPNTGELFF.

The V call is TRBV2, the J call TRBJ1-1; maybe TRBD1 (5 bases). V shed 6 bases and J shed 4 bases, with 18 bases lying between them. The CDR3 length is 15 residues. The germline V gene has CDR1 SNHLY and CDR2 FYNNEI. The CDR3, as DNA: TGTGCCAGCAGGGCTTTGGGGGGTAGGGGCACTGAAGCTTTCTTT. It codes for CASRALGGRGTEAFF. Supplemented by reference TRBV2 and TRBJ1-1, the full variable domain reads EPEVTQTPSHQVTQMGQEVILRCVPISNHLYFYWYRQILGQKVEFLVSFYNNEISEKSEIFDDQFSVERPDGSNFTLKIRSTKLEDSAMYFCASRALGGRGTEAFFGQGTRLTVV.

The chain combines TRBV5-1 with TRBJ1-1; D gene ambiguous. Trimming removed 2 bases at V and 2 bases at J, with 10 bases between. Germline V gives CDR1 SGHRS, CDR2 YFSETQ. The CDR3 loop spans 14 amino acids. CDR3 in amino acids: CASSLAGDNTEAFF. The CDR3 DNA follows: TGCGCCAGCAGCTTAGCCGGGGATAACACTGAAGCTTTCTTT.

The chain combines TRBV5-1 with TRBJ2-1; 8 bases line up with TRBD1. In germline, CDR1 is SGHRS, CDR2 YFSETQ. The CDR3 contains 15 residues. Trimming cost V 0 bases and J 8 bases; bases outside gene matches: 7. This chain's CDR3 is CASSLGQGAVDEQFF. CDR3 DNA: TGCGCCAGCAGCTTGGGGCAGGGGGCGGTGGATGAGCAGTTCTTC.